Listed below are T cell receptor beta chains from one sample, sequenced in a study of T-cell memory formation after mild COVID-19. One entry per CDR3 protein results from TCRdb running MiXCR on the 5' RACE reads. In the table there are 470,000 or so distinct CDR3 sequences, about 20% of which are singletons. Sequenced sample: PBMCs or a T cell subset sorted from them (not recorded which). The receptors were gathered from an adult woman who had mild COVID-19 (a few samples of this study predate the infection). Cell type and time point are not known. Both conserved end residues are part of each CDR3. The D gene is left open where the match is weak. Expanded clones are given a class, and other clones once, few, many or no size at all.

clone size | J gene | D gene | V gene | CDR3 DNA | CDR3 protein
few | TRBJ1-2 | - | TRBV3-1 | TGTGCCAGCAGCCCAGGGTTTAGTGGCTATGGCTACACCTTC | CASSPGFSGYGYTF
- | TRBJ2-7 | TRBD1 | TRBV4-1 | TGCGCCAGCAGCCAATTGGACAGGGCCTCCTACGAGCAGTACTTC | CASSQLDRASYEQYF
few | TRBJ2-1 | TRBD2 | TRBV5-1 | TGCGCCAGCAGCTTCCAGCGGGAGGGCCTTAATGAGCAGTTCTTC | CASSFQREGLNEQFF
- | TRBJ2-3 | - | TRBV24-1 | TGTGCCACCAGTGATTTGGGGCACCCAGATACGCAGTATTTT | CATSDLGHPDTQYF
- | TRBJ2-2 | - | TRBV23-1 | TGCGCCAGCAGTCAGCCTCTTACGGGCAGGGAAGGTTGGAACACCGGGGAGCTGTTTTTT | CASSQPLTGREGWNTGELFF
- | TRBJ1-3 | - | TRBV30 | TGTGCCTGGAGTCTAAGGGGAGAGCTCCGGGCAATATATTTT | CAWSLRGELRAIYF
few | TRBJ2-3 | TRBD2 | TRBV7-8 | TGTGCCAGCAGCTTAGATTCACTAGCGTCCACAGATACGCAGTATTTT | CASSLDSLASTDTQYF
few | TRBJ2-1 | - | TRBV21-1 | TGTGCCAGCAGTCAAGTCCCGGGAGGGTTGAATGAGCAGTTCTTC | CASSQVPGGLNEQFF
few | TRBJ1-3 | - | TRBV7-9 | TGTGCCAGCAGCTTAGTAGCGGGAAACACCATATATTTT | CASSLVAGNTIYF
- | TRBJ2-2 | - | TRBV2 | TGTGCCAGCAAATCAGAACCGAACACCGGGGAGCTGTTTTTT | CASKSEPNTGELFF
few | TRBJ1-5 | - | TRBV25-1 | TGTGCCAGCAGTGAACCGCGGACTTCGCTGCAGCATTTT | CASSEPRTSLQHF
few | TRBJ1-3 | - | TRBV4-1 | TGCGCCAGCAGCCAAGATAGAGGAGCCGGCGCCCGGGTAGTGGGAAACACCATATATTTT | CASSQDRGAGARVVGNTIYF
- | TRBJ1-2 | - | TRBV7-6 | TGTGCCAGCAGCTCAGGGACCCAGTATGGCTACACCTTC | CASSSGTQYGYTF
- | TRBJ1-1 | - | TRBV11-3 | TGTGCCAGCAGCCGTGGGGGGGACCTCACTGAAGCTTTCTTT | CASSRGGDLTEAFF
- | TRBJ1-6 | TRBD1 | TRBV3-1 | TGTGCCAGCAGCTGGACAGGGGGTGAGGGTTCACCCCTCCACTTT | CASSWTGGEGSPLHF